This T cell receptor (beta chain) was retrieved from a study of shared clonotypes between healthy human individuals. Worth noting for this clone: Its antigen remains unknown.

It was into CD45RA+ naive and CD45RA-negative memory subsets that the CD4+ cells were split. Study-level findings and limits: Non-shared clonotypes had lower generation probabilities than clonotypes shared by all four sorted-subset donors.

Original data processing: From ImmunoSEQ came sequences covering only the junction and carrying no quality scores, so filtering differed. Here immunoSEQ multiplex PCR was the method, and the copy in TCRdb shows in-frame clones only, minus some. V, J and clone size reflect that table, while D and trimming were determined from the DNA. The sample lists some 1.5 million clones, 98% occurring once. Germline V CDR1 and CDR2: KGHSH, LQKENI. This CDR3 is 15 amino acids long. With 6 bases removed from V and 1 base from J, the gap between germline ends came to 15 bases. The sequence was collected from a man aged 25 to 40 in good health. The sequenced sample was naive CD4+ T cells sorted from blood. Subset defined: CD45RA+ positively selected. V gene TRBV18 combines with J gene TRBJ1-1; the D is unclear. The CDR3 DNA sequence: TGTGCCAGCTCCCGGGTTCTCCAGGCGAACACTGAAGCTTTCTTT. Encoded protein: CASSRVLQANTEAFF. Together with reference TRBV18 and TRBJ1-1, the CDR3 gives the full variable domain: NAGVMQNPRHLVRRRGQEARLRCSPMKGHSHVYWYRQLPEEGLKFMVYLQKENIIDESGMPKERFSAEFPKEGPSILRIQQVVRGDSAAYFCASSRVLQANTEAFFGQGTRLTVV.